Sequencing of this T cell receptor beta chain was carried out in a study of blood T cell repertoires in COVID-19 (dated by TCRdb to the early 2020s). About the study as a whole: The collaborator samples originated in the United States, Italy and Spain and spanned the acute and convalescent phases of COVID-19. The material from the prospective study consisted of cDNA or gDNA derived from T cells, B-cell-depleted T cells, or PBMCs. The dataset comprised deeply sampled blood TCRbeta repertoires from subjects exposed to, actively infected with, or recovered from COVID-19. A freely available public database, intended as a resource for researchers studying the immune response to SARS-CoV-2, is where the repertoires were released. The samples were drawn from two sources: the first 160 participants of the ongoing ImmuneRACE study, and over 950 subjects contributed by 6 global collaborators. Sample metadata almost always included a de-identified subject ID, COVID-19 status, age in years and sex. Where HLA class I and class II types were available, the types were taken from metadata supplied by the sample provider, not from assay-based typing. Here is what the overall study found, with its caveats: The quantity of clinical and demographic metadata differed by source and by participant and was supplied without curation.

Participants in the prospective study were aged roughly 18 to 100 years, lived in 20 to 30 United States geographic areas, and enrolled through a virtual design. In the prospective study, participants were assigned to cohorts based on the clinical history participants reported in a screening survey and a study questionnaire. Recovered participants in ImmuneRACE Cohort 3 were defined as having two consecutive negative NP/OP PCR tests, clearance from a healthcare professional, or resolution of symptoms. In the prospective study, whole blood, serum and a nasopharyngeal or oropharyngeal swab were collected from each participant by mobile phlebotomists. Additional blood draws and questionnaires over an approximately 2-month period could optionally be provided by prospective study participants. Before DNA extraction, prospective study blood samples were shipped either frozen or at room temperature. TCRbeta CDR3 regions were amplified from genomic DNA using the immunoSEQ Assay, a bias-controlled multiplex PCR. The authors' analysis ran thus. The number of nucleated cells in each sample was estimated by amplification of reference gene primers within the assay. To quantify the absolute abundance of each unique TCRbeta CDR3 rearrangement, sequence reads were collapsed and filtered. For each sample, productive Simpson clonality was calculated as the square root of Simpson's diversity index over productive rearrangements. The table comes from immuneACCESS by way of TCRdb, which keeps in-frame sequences with V and J called. Part of the clones is missing from these tables; in studies checked, under half for an unresolved V gene and the rest for unknown reasons. The V and J calls and clone size are taken from that table; D and trimming were inferred from the DNA. This sample comprises some 250,000 clones, more than 75% of them detected only once. Around a sixth of the sample is taken by the ten largest.

This clone is a singleton in its sample. The antigen it binds to is not known. Per-nucleotide qualities are absent, and no much larger clonotype sits a single base away. The V end gives up 6 bases and the J end 8 bases, leaving 9 bases in the junction not matched to a gene. The CDR3 contains 13 residues, cysteine and phenylalanine counted. Only CDR3 DNA remains: 39 bases, in frame from the first base. This clonotype was sampled from a young man who had recovered from COVID-19. Material: PBMCs or T cells enriched from blood (not recorded which). In this chain, TRBV12-3 or TRBV12-4 is recombined with TRBJ1-2, with 7 junctional bases fitting TRBD1. The nucleotide sequence reads as follows: TGTGCCAGCAGCTATCGGACAGGCTACGGCTACACCTTC. Translated, it reads CASSYRTGYGYTF.